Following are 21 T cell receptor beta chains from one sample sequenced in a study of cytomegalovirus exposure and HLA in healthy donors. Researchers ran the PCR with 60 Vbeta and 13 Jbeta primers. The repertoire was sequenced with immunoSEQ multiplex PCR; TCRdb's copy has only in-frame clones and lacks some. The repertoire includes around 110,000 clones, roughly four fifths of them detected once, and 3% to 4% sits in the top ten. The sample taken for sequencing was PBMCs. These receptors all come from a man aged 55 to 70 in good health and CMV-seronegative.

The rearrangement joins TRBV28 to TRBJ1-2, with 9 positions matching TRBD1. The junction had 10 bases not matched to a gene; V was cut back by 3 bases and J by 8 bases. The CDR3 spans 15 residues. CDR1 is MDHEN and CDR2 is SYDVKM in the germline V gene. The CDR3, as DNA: TGTGCCAGCAGTTTTGGGGCGGGACAGGGTATAGGCTACACCTTC. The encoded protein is CASSFGAGQGIGYTF.

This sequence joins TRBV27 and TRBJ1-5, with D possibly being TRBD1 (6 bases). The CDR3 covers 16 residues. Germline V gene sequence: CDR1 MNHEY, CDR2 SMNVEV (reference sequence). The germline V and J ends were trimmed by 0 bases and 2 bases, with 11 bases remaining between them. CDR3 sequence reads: CASSLSGGVGNQPQHF. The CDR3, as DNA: TGTGCCAGCAGTTTATCTGGGGGCGTGGGCAATCAGCCCCAGCATTTT.

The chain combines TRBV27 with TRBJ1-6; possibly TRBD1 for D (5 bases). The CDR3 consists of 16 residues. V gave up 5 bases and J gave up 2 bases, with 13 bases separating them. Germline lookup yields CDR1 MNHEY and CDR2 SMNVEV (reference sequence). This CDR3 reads CASSLSGQTYNSPLHF. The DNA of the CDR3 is TGTGCCAGCAGTCTCTCAGGGCAGACCTATAATTCACCCCTCCACTTT.

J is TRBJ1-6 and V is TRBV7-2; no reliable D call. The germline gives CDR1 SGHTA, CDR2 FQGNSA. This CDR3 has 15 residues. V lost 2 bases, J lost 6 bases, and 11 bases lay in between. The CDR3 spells CASSLNTPSNSPLHF. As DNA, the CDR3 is TGTGCCAGCAGCTTAAACACACCCTCTAATTCACCCCTCCACTTT.

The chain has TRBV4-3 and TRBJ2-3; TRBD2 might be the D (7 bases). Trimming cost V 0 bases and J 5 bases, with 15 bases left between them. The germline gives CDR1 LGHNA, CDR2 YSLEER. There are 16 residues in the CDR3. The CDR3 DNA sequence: TGCGCCAGCAGCCAAGACCGCGGGGGCCGTGTAGATACGCAGTATTTT. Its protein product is CASSQDRGGRVDTQYF.

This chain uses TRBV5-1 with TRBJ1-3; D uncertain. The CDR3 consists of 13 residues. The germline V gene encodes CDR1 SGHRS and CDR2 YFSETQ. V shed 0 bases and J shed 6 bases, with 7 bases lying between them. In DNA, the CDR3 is TGCGCCAGCAGCTTGGGCGGGGAAAACACCATATATTTT. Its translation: CASSLGGENTIYF.

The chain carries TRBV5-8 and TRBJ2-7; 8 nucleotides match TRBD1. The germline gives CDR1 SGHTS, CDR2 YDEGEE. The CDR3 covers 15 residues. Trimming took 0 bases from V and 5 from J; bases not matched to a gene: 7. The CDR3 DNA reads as TGTGCCAGCAGCTTGGCCGGGGCAGGGGGCCACGAGCAGTACTTC. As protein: CASSLAGAGGHEQYF.

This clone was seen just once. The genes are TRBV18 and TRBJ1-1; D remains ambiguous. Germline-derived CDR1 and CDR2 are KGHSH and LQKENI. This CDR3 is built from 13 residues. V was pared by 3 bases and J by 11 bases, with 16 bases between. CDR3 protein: CASSPSDAVVAFF. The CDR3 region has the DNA TGTGCCAGCTCACCCTCTGACGCGGTCGTGGCTTTCTTT.

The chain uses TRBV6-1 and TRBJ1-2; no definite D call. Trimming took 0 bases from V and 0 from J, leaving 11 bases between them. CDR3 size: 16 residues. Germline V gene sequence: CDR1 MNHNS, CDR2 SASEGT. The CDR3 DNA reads TGTGCCAGCAGTGAAGCCTCCAGGACTTCTAACTATGGCTACACCTTC. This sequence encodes CASSEASRTSNYGYTF.

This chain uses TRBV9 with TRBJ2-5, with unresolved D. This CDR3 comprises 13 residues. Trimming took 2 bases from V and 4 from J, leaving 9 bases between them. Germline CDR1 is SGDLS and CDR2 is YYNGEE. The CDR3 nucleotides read TGTGCCAGCAGCGTTCTACCATCAGAGACCCAGTACTTC. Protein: CASSVLPSETQYF.

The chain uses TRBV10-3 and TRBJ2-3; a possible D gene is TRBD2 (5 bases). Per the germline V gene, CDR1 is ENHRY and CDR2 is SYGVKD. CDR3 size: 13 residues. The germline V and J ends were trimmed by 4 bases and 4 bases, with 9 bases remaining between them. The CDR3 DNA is TGTGCCATCAGTGTGAGGGAAGCAGATACGCAGTATTTT. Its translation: CAISVREADTQYF.

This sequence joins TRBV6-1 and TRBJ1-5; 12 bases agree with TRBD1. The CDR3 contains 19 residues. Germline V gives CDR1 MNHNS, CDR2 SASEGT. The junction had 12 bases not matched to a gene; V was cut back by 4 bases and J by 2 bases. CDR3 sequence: CASSAGTGTGGIGNQPQHF. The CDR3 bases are TGTGCCAGCAGTGCTGGCACCGGGACAGGGGGCATCGGCAATCAGCCCCAGCATTTT.

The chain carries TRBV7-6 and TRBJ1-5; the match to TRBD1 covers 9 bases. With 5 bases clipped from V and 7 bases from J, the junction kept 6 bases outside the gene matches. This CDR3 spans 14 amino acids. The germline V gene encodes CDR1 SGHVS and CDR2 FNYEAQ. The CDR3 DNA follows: TGTGCCAGCAGCCTGGACAGGGGCCGCCAGCCCCAGCATTTT. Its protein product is CASSLDRGRQPQHF.

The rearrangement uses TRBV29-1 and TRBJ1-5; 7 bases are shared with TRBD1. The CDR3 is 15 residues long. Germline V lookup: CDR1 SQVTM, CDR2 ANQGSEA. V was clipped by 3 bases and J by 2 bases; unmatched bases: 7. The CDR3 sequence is CSVERQGHGNQPQHF. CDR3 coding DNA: TGCAGCGTTGAGAGACAGGGTCACGGCAATCAGCCCCAGCATTTT.

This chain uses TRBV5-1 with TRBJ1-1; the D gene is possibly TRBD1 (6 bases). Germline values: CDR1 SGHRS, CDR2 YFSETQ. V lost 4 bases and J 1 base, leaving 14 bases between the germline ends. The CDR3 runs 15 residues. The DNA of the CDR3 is TGCGCCAGCAGCCCCGGGACACCGTCGAACACTGAAGCTTTCTTT. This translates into CASSPGTPSNTEAFF.

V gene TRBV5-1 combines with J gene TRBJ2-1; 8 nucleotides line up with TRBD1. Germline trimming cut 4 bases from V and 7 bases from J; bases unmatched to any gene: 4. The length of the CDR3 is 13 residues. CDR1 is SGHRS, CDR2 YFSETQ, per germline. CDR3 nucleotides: TGCGCCAGCAGCAGTGACAGGGGTAATGAGCAGTTCTTC. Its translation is CASSSDRGNEQFF.

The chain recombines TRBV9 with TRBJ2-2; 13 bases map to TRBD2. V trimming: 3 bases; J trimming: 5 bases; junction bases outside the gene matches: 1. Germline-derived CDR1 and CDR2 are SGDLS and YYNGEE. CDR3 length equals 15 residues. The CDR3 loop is CASSALAGGTGELFF. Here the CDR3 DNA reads TGTGCCAGCAGCGCACTAGCGGGGGGGACCGGGGAGCTGTTTTTT. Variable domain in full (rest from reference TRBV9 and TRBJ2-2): DSGVTQTPKHLITATGQRVTLRCSPRSGDLSVYWYQQSLDQGLQFLIQYYNGEERAKGNILERFSAQQFPDLHSELNLSSLELGDSALYFCASSALAGGTGELFFGEGSRLTVL.

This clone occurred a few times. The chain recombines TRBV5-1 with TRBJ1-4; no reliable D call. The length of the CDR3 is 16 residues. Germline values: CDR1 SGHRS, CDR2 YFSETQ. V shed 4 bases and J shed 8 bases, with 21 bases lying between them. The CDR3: CASSLLGGVRREKLFF. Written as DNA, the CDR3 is TGCGCCAGCAGCCTCCTGGGCGGGGTACGGCGGGAAAAACTGTTTTTT.

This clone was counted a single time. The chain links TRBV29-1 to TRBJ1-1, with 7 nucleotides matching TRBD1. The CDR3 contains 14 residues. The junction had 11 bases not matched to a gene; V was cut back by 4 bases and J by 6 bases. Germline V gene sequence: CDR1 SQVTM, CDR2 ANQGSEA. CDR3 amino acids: CSVGDSVFSAEAFF. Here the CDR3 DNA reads TGCAGCGTTGGGGACAGTGTGTTTTCCGCTGAAGCTTTCTTT.

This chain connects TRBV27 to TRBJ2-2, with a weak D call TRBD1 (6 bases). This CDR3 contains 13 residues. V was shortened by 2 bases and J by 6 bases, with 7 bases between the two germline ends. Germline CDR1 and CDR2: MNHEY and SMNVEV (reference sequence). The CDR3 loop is CASSLQGSGELFF. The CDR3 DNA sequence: TGTGCCAGCAGTTTACAGGGGTCCGGGGAGCTGTTTTTT.

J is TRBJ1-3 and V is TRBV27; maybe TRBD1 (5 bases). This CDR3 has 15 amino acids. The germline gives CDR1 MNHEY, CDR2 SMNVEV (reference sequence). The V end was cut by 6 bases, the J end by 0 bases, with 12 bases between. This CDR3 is CASSPGGGSGNTIYF. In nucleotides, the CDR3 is TGTGCCAGCAGCCCGGGGGGAGGCTCTGGAAACACCATATATTTT.